Described below is a single T cell receptor beta chain sequence and its context. The source of the sample is a study of blood T cell repertoires in COVID-19. Whole-study context: COVID-19 samples, acute and convalescent, were from the United States, Italy and Spain.

Either two negative PCRs, clearance, or symptom resolution qualified Cohort 3 donors as recovered. Here immunoSEQ multiplex PCR was the method, and the copy in TCRdb shows in-frame clones only, minus some. The table lists some 110,000 clones, roughly 84% of them singletons. This CDR3 is 13 amino acids long. Germline loops: CDR1 SGHVS, CDR2 FNYEAQ. V lost 1 base and J lost 8, with 8 bases in between. The rearrangement joins TRBV7-6 to TRBJ1-4; a weak D match, TRBD1 (5 bases). Sequences were obtained from PBMCs or T cells enriched from blood (not recorded which). The origin of this receptor is a woman in her 30s who had recovered from COVID-19. This CDR3 is CASSLVGGEKLFF. CDR3 in DNA: TGTGCCAGCAGCTTAGTGGGGGGAGAAAAACTGTTTTTT.